The present TCR beta chain was sequenced within a study of blood T cell repertoires in COVID-19. As for the study in general: From the United States, Italy and Spain came samples of acute and convalescent COVID-19.

This clone appeared a few times. Sequenced by immunoSEQ multiplex PCR; TCRdb stores in-frame clones only, minus some. Among roughly 150,000 clones listed, approximately 89% were seen once. V was pared by 8 bases and J by 10 bases, with 12 bases between. The CDR3 runs to 12 residues. Looked up from germline, CDR1 is LGHDT and CDR2 is YNNKEL (reference sequence). The clonotype originates from a human donor in a cohort sampled during active COVID-19. Sequencing was done on a sample of peripheral blood. The chain recombines TRBV3-1 (or the pseudogene TRBV3-2) with TRBJ1-6; D gene ambiguous. The CDR3 bases are TGTGCCAGCGGTCCAGCGGGGTCACCCCTCCACTTT. Amino acids: CASGPAGSPLHF.